This T cell receptor (beta chain) derives from a study of blood T cell repertoires in COVID-19. Study at large: The United States, Italy and Spain provided the acute and convalescent COVID-19 samples. The cDNA or gDNA used as material had been derived from T cells, B-cell-depleted T cells, or PBMCs.

Only in-frame clones appear in the TCRdb table, and some are missing; sequencing was by immunoSEQ multiplex PCR. Of about 190,000 clones listed, about 90% are singletons. CDR3 length equals 14 residues. Deletions cut 2 bases from V and 12 bases from J, with 17 bases between. Germline loops: CDR1 MNHEY, CDR2 SVGAGI. This TCR derives from a man between 45 and 60 years old with acute or convalescent COVID-19. Sequences were obtained from peripheral blood. The genes are TRBV6-5 and TRBJ2-1, with D perhaps TRBD1 (6 bases). The CDR3 DNA follows: TGTGCCAGCAGTTACCAGGACCCCCAAGGGGGGCAGTTCTTC. Translating gives CASSYQDPQGGQFF.